These T cell receptor beta chains were read from a single sample in a study of shared clonotypes between healthy human individuals. Some clones are missing from TCRdb's copy, which holds only in-frame ones; the method was immunoSEQ multiplex PCR. The sample holds about a million clones; 60% to 85% are singletons and the top ten take approximately 0.95%. Material: memory CD4+ T cells from PBMCs. All receptors come from a young man in good health. Some clones in this sample may be carry-over from other donors' samples. Both conserved end residues are part of each CDR3. The order of the fields is CDR3 DNA, CDR3 protein, D gene, clone size, V gene, J gene. The D gene is left open where the match is weak. Size values are once, few and many counts, or a class for expanded clones, and some rows have none.

DNA: TGTGCCAGCAGTTCTACCGGGACAGGTGATTCCAAGGGAGGCTACACCTTC
CDR3: CASSSTGTGDSKGGYTF
D: TRBD1
size: .
V: TRBV28
J: TRBJ1-2

DNA: TGTGCCAGCAGCTTCGGCTCCTGGGGTGATACGCAGTATTTT
CDR3: CASSFGSWGDTQYF
D: .
size: .
V: TRBV7-2
J: TRBJ2-3

DNA: TGTGCCAGCAGTGAACGAGGGACGGGTGCCTACGAGCAGTACTTC
CDR3: CASSERGTGAYEQYF
D: .
size: .
V: TRBV6-1
J: TRBJ2-7

DNA: TGTGCCAGCAGCTTGTTGTTCGGCGAGCAGTACTTC
CDR3: CASSLLFGEQYF
D: .
size: .
V: TRBV28
J: TRBJ2-7

DNA: TGTGCCAGCAGTGGGGGGGGAAACACTGAAGCTTTCTTT
CDR3: CASSGGGNTEAFF
D: .
size: many
V: TRBV5-4
J: TRBJ1-1

DNA: TGTGCCAGCAGCCCCTTTATCGAGCAGTACTTC
CDR3: CASSPFIEQYF
D: .
size: .
V: TRBV21-1
J: TRBJ2-7

DNA: TGTGCCAGCAGCCAAGGTTTAGGCGGGACAGGGTTTGGCTACACCTTC
CDR3: CASSQGLGGTGFGYTF
D: TRBD1
size: .
V: TRBV4-2
J: TRBJ1-2

DNA: TGCGCCAGCAGCGGAACAGGGGGGACTGAAGCTTTCTTT
CDR3: CASSGTGGTEAFF
D: TRBD1
size: .
V: TRBV5-1
J: TRBJ1-1

DNA: TGTGCCAGCAGCCCACGGGGGGTAAGGGCAGATACGCAGTATTTT
CDR3: CASSPRGVRADTQYF
D: TRBD2
size: .
V: TRBV5-4
J: TRBJ2-3

DNA: TGTGCCAGTAGTATAAGGGGGTCGGGGTTCAATGAGCAGTTCTTC
CDR3: CASSIRGSGFNEQFF
D: .
size: .
V: TRBV19
J: TRBJ2-1

DNA: TGTGCCAGCAGGGGAGCTTTCTTT
CDR3: CASRGAFF
D: .
size: .
V: TRBV6-1
J: TRBJ1-1

DNA: TGTGCCAGCAGTTTACCTGGACAGGGTGGACAGCCCCAGCATTTT
CDR3: CASSLPGQGGQPQHF
D: TRBD1
size: many
V: TRBV28
J: TRBJ1-5

DNA: TGTGCCAGCGGACTACTAGGGGCCCCGGCGGGAGGGCCGGGGGGCACAGATACGCAGTATTTT
CDR3: CASGLLGAPAGGPGGTDTQYF
D: TRBD2
size: .
V: TRBV28
J: TRBJ2-3

DNA: TGTGCCAGCAGTGATCAAGCTGTTACCGCCTACGAGCAGTACTTC
CDR3: CASSDQAVTAYEQYF
D: .
size: .
V: TRBV6-6
J: TRBJ2-7

DNA: TGCGCCAGCAGCAGAGAAGCCGAGACAGGAGGGAATGAGCAGTTCTTC
CDR3: CASSREAETGGNEQFF
D: .
size: .
V: TRBV5-1
J: TRBJ2-1

DNA: TGTGCCAGCAGCTCTTGGGACAGGCTCTACGAGCAGTACTTC
CDR3: CASSSWDRLYEQYF
D: TRBD1
size: .
V: TRBV11-2
J: TRBJ2-7

DNA: TGTGCCAGCAGCTTGCTCCAAGGAGCCTACGAGCAGTACTTC
CDR3: CASSLLQGAYEQYF
D: .
size: .
V: TRBV5-8
J: TRBJ2-7

DNA: TGTGCCAGCAGACCTCCCCAGGGGATGAACACTGAAGCTTTCTTT
CDR3: CASRPPQGMNTEAFF
D: .
size: .
V: TRBV6-6
J: TRBJ1-1

DNA: TGTGCCAGCAGCCCCTTGGACAGCACTAACTATGGCTACACCTTC
CDR3: CASSPLDSTNYGYTF
D: .
size: .
V: TRBV11-2
J: TRBJ1-2

DNA: TGTGCCAGCAGGGTTCTACCCGGCGGTGAGCAGTTCTTC
CDR3: CASRVLPGGEQFF
D: .
size: .
V: TRBV27
J: TRBJ2-1

DNA: TGTGCCAGCAGCCAAGATGGGCACTCTGGGGCCAACGTCCTGACTTTC
CDR3: CASSQDGHSGANVLTF
D: .
size: .
V: TRBV14
J: TRBJ2-6

DNA: TGCGCCAGCAGCCAAATAGCGGGAGGAACCTACGAGCAGTACTTC
CDR3: CASSQIAGGTYEQYF
D: TRBD2
size: .
V: TRBV5-1
J: TRBJ2-7